A single sample is the source of the 10 T cell receptor beta chains below, sequenced in a study of CD8 T cells in ankylosing spondylitis (dated by TCRdb to about 2017). Library generation was performed with 5' RACE. TCRdb lists the instrument as Illumina HiSeq 2500. Through fastp at Q25 and MiXCR, TCRdb rebuilt clones from the public reads, retaining in-frame beta chains. Each entry is one CDR3 protein sequence, shown with its most common DNA and genes. This sample gives about 360,000 distinct CDR3 sequences in total; about 20% of them show up just once. Under 15% of the sample goes to the ten largest clones. Sequencing used blood, either unsorted or a sorted T cell fraction (not recorded which). The receptors stem from a male donor with ankylosing spondylitis or in good health (not recorded which).

The J gene is TRBJ2-3, the V gene TRBV10-2; 11 bases are shared with TRBD1. From germline, CDR1 is WSHSY and CDR2 SAAADI. V was pared by 9 bases and J by 0 bases, with 8 bases of the junction left unmatched. The CDR3 sequence is 16 residues long. The CDR3 loop is CASTRDRGDSTDTQYF. CDR3 in DNA: TGCGCCAGTACCCGGGACAGGGGGGATAGCACAGATACGCAGTATTTT.

V gene TRBV20-1 combines with J gene TRBJ2-7, with D uncertain. The ends were cut back, 1 base at V and 6 bases at J, with 10 bases in the middle. Germline loops: CDR1 DFQATT, CDR2 SNEGSKA (reference sequence). The CDR3 totals 12 residues. CDR3 sequence reads: CSARVSLLEQYF. Written as DNA, the CDR3 is TGCAGTGCTAGAGTCAGTCTCCTCGAGCAGTACTTC.

The chain employs TRBV4-1 and TRBJ2-7; D is perhaps TRBD1 (5 bases). Trimming took off 2 bases at V and 1 base at J, with 15 bases between the two ends. Germline assignment: CDR1 MGHRA and CDR2 YSYEKL. The CDR3 contains 16 residues. CDR3 sequence (DNA): TGCGCCAGCAGCCAACAGGCAGGGCGCGTTTCCTACGAGCAGTACTTC. Protein product: CASSQQAGRVSYEQYF.

This clonotype turned up a few times. This chain uses TRBV7-2 with TRBJ1-1; the D is unclear. There are 15 residues in the CDR3. The germline CDR1 and CDR2 sequences are SGHTA and FQGNSA. Deletions cut 7 bases from V and 4 bases from J, with 19 bases between. The CDR3 spells CASTHIGRYGTEAFF. As DNA, the CDR3 is TGTGCCAGCACCCACATCGGTAGGTACGGCACTGAAGCTTTCTTT.

This clonotype was detected a few times. The chain uses TRBV12-3 or TRBV12-4 and TRBJ2-4; no clear D gene. The CDR3 is made up of 16 amino acids. Trimming stripped 6 bases from V and 0 bases from J, with 15 bases between. CDR3 nucleotides: TGTGCCAGCAGGGGTACTCTTGAACTAGCCAAAAACATTCAGTACTTC. This codes for CASRGTLELAKNIQYF.

The chain uses TRBV14 and TRBJ2-7; D may match TRBD1 or TRBD2 (6 bases each). Trimming stripped 0 bases from V and 1 base from J, with 16 bases between. In germline, CDR1 is SGHDN, CDR2 FVKESK. This CDR3 contains 17 residues. The DNA of the CDR3 is TGTGCCAGCAGCCAAGATCTCGTCGGGGGCGTATCCTACGAGCAGTACTTC. Translated: CASSQDLVGGVSYEQYF.

This sequence joins TRBV27 and TRBJ1-4; D perhaps matches TRBD1 (6 bases). V was shortened by 2 bases and J by 12 bases, with 19 bases between the two germline ends. Germline loops: CDR1 MNHEY, CDR2 SMNVEV (reference sequence). The CDR3 length is 15 residues. In DNA, the CDR3 is TGTGCCAGCAGTTTAAGTAGGGCTCTGGCAGGGGAACTGTTTTTT. Protein: CASSLSRALAGELFF.

CDR3 protein: CAISGIDTEAFF. The CDR3 DNA reads TGTGCCATCAGTGGGATCGACACTGAAGCTTTCTTT. The gene calls are TRBV10-3 and TRBJ1-1; no firm D call. Germline-derived CDR1 and CDR2 are ENHRY and SYGVKD. V dropped 4 bases and J dropped 3 bases, with 6 bases sitting between them. The CDR3 loop spans 12 amino acids.

This clonotype turned up a few times. V is TRBV5-1 and J is TRBJ2-7; D is unresolved. This CDR3 contains 14 residues. With 3 bases removed from V and 2 bases from J, the gap between germline ends came to 12 bases. Germline CDR1 SGHRS, CDR2 YFSETQ. DNA of the CDR3: TGCGCCAGCAGCTCCTTCGGCGGCCCCTACGAGCAGTACTTC. Translation: CASSSFGGPYEQYF. Together with reference TRBV5-1 and TRBJ2-7, the CDR3 gives the full variable domain: KAGVTQTPRYLIKTRGQQVTLSCSPISGHRSVSWYQQTPGQGLQFLFEYFSETQRNKGNFPGRFSGRQFSNSRSEMNVSTLELGDSALYLCASSSFGGPYEQYFGPGTRLTVT.

This chain links TRBV12-3 or TRBV12-4 with TRBJ2-7; 8 bases line up with TRBD2. The trim removed 4 bases at V and 6 bases at J, leaving 8 bases unmatched. The CDR3 is 14 residues long. This CDR3 reads CASSSPGLGVEQYF. As DNA, the CDR3 is TGTGCCAGCAGTTCCCCGGGACTAGGGGTCGAGCAGTACTTC.